The 14 T cell receptor beta chains below all came from one sample that was sequenced in a study of beta chain features in type 1 diabetes. Expressed TCRB transcripts were sequenced because the isolated RNA had all been reverse transcribed beforehand. Clones were read by immunoSEQ multiplex PCR, and TCRdb kept only the in-frame ones, dropping some. The table has about 930,000 clones, about a sixth seen once. The sample taken for sequencing was naive CD4+ T cells from blood. These receptors all come from a woman under 30 in good health.

This clone was observed a handful of times. V gene TRBV25-1 combines with J gene TRBJ2-2, with D perhaps TRBD2 (6 bases). In germline, CDR1 is MGHDK, CDR2 SYGVNS. V gave up 8 bases and J gave up 7 bases, with 14 bases separating them. The CDR3 runs 13 residues. CDR3 residues: CASDDQEGGELFF. The CDR3 DNA reads as TGTGCCAGCGATGACCAGGAGGGCGGGGAGCTGTTTTTT. The entire variable domain, with the rest obtained from reference TRBV25-1 and TRBJ2-2, is as follows: EADIYQTPRYLVIGTGKKITLECSQTMGHDKMYWYQQDPGMELHLIHYSYGVNSTEKGDLSSESTVSRIRTEHFPLTLESARPSHTSQYLCASDDQEGGELFFGEGSRLTVL.

In this sample, this clone turned up a few times. The gene calls are TRBV7-2 and TRBJ1-2, with a possible D match to TRBD1 (6 bases). The germline CDR1 and CDR2 sequences are SGHTA and FQGNSA. The CDR3 runs to 12 residues. Trimming shortened V by 5 bases and J by 7 bases, and 11 bases separated the two germline ends. CDR3 DNA: TGTGCCAGCAGCGATTACAGGGTTGGCTACACCTTC. It translates to CASSDYRVGYTF.

The V call is TRBV10-2, the J call TRBJ2-7, with D unclear. V lost 3 bases and J lost 3, with 6 bases in between. From germline, CDR1 is WSHSY and CDR2 SAAADI. The length of the CDR3 is 12 residues. This chain's CDR3 is CASSDVLYEQYF. In DNA form, the CDR3 reads TGCGCCAGCAGTGATGTACTCTACGAGCAGTACTTC.

This clone appeared a few times. The gene calls are TRBV7-9 and TRBJ1-2; D may be TRBD1 (6 bases). The CDR3 has 15 amino acids. Germline-derived CDR1 and CDR2 are SEHNR and FQNEAQ (reference sequence). The germline V and J ends were trimmed by 3 bases and 0 bases, with 11 bases remaining between them. DNA for the CDR3: TGTGCCAGCAGCTTCGGACAGCCTTCTAACTATGGCTACACCTTC. Protein: CASSFGQPSNYGYTF.

The chain combines TRBV2 with TRBJ2-3; TRBD2 matches 7 bases. The V gene's germline CDR1 is SNHLY and CDR2 FYNNEI. This CDR3 has 14 amino acids. V shed 6 bases, J shed 3 bases, and the junction held 6 bases outside the gene matches. CDR3 protein: CASRAGVLTDTQYF. In DNA form, the CDR3 reads TGTGCCAGCAGGGCGGGAGTTTTGACAGATACGCAGTATTTT.

The chain links TRBV6-5 to TRBJ1-2, with TRBD1 as a possible D gene (5 bases). The V gene lost 5 bases and the J gene lost 4 bases, with 11 bases spanning the gap. CDR1 is MNHEY and CDR2 is SVGAGI in the germline V gene. CDR3 length: 13 residues. CDR3 nucleotide sequence: TGTGCCAGCAGTGAGGAGGGGAGCTATGGCTACACCTTC. Its translation is CASSEEGSYGYTF.

This clone was counted between two and nine times. V is TRBV25-1 and J is TRBJ2-2; TRBD1 agrees at 7 bases. The germline gives CDR1 MGHDK, CDR2 SYGVNS. There are 15 residues in the CDR3. V was clipped by 10 bases and J by 3 bases; unmatched bases: 11. CDR3 residues: CATSRGQTYTGELFF. CDR3 nucleotides: TGTGCCACTTCACGGGGACAGACTTACACCGGGGAGCTGTTTTTT.

This clone showed up just a few times. The CDR3 here is CASSQEGTGSSTDTQYF. CDR3 in DNA: TGCGCCAGCAGCCAAGAGGGGACAGGGTCGAGCACAGATACGCAGTATTTT. The chain employs TRBV4-3 and TRBJ2-3; 9 bases map to TRBD1. The V segment lost 0 bases and the J segment 0 bases; nucleotides outside the gene matches: 4. The CDR3 consists of 17 residues. The V gene's germline CDR1 is LGHNA and CDR2 YSLEER.

This clone has more than one count but fewer than ten. The chain employs TRBV7-3 and TRBJ2-7; D perhaps matches TRBD2 (6 bases). V was pared by 2 bases and J by 1 base, with 12 bases between. Germline loops: CDR1 SGHTA, CDR2 FQGTGA. The CDR3 length is 15 residues. This CDR3 is CASSLSGERSYEQYF. DNA for the CDR3: TGTGCCAGCAGCTTATCGGGGGAGCGGTCCTACGAGCAGTACTTC.

The chain recombines TRBV6-5 with TRBJ2-5, with 7 bases lining up with TRBD2. The CDR3 loop spans 15 amino acids. Losses at the gene ends were 6 bases for V and 6 bases for J; bases not matched to a gene: 13. CDR1 is MNHEY and CDR2 is SVGAGI in the germline V gene. The CDR3 coding sequence is TGTGCCAGCAGCCTCGGACTAGACCGTTCGAAGACCCAGTACTTC. It codes for CASSLGLDRSKTQYF.

The rearrangement uses TRBV15 and TRBJ2-1; D call uncertain. V lost 0 bases and J 4 bases, leaving 7 bases between the germline ends. This CDR3 comprises 14 residues. CDR1 LNHNV and CDR2 YYDKDF come from the germline V gene (reference sequence). The CDR3 nucleotides read TGTGCCACCAGCAGAGATGGAAGGTACAATGAGCAGTTCTTC. It codes for CATSRDGRYNEQFF.

This clone has more than one count but fewer than ten. The chain is built from TRBV7-2 and TRBJ1-1; tentative D call: TRBD1 (6 bases). Germline V gene data show CDR1 as SGHTA and CDR2 as FQGNSA. The CDR3 runs to 13 residues. Trimming shortened V by 6 bases and J by 1 base, and 9 bases separated the two germline ends. The CDR3 spells CASSQQGNTEAFF. The CDR3 DNA reads TGTGCCAGCAGTCAACAGGGGAACACTGAAGCTTTCTTT.

In DNA form, the CDR3 reads TGTGCCAGCAGTATCCCGGCTAGCGGGAGAGCAGATACGCAGTATTTT. Its translation is CASSIPASGRADTQYF. V gene TRBV28 combines with J gene TRBJ2-3, with TRBD2 matching over 10 bases. Germline lookup yields CDR1 MDHEN and CDR2 SYDVKM. With V trimmed by 5 bases and J by 4 bases, 9 bases remained unmatched. This CDR3 has 16 residues.

There are a few counts of this clone. The sample holds other DNA sequences that translate to the same CDR3. The rearrangement uses TRBV28 and TRBJ1-1, with 8 bases matching TRBD1. CDR3 length equals 15 residues. The J segment lost 1 base and the V segment lost 2 bases, leaving 3 bases of the junction unmatched. Germline assignment: CDR1 MDHEN and CDR2 SYDVKM. The CDR3 bases are TGTGCCAGCAGTTTACTTGGGACAGGGAACACTGAAGCTTTCTTT. As protein: CASSLLGTGNTEAFF. Variable domain in full (rest from reference TRBV28 and TRBJ1-1): DVKVTQSSRYLVKRTGEKVFLECVQDMDHENMFWYRQDPGLGLRLIYFSYDVKMKEKGDIPEGYSVSREKKERFSLILESASTNQTSMYLCASSLLGTGNTEAFFGQGTRLTVV.